This TCR beta chain was identified in a study of blood T cell repertoires in COVID-19. Study summary: Samples of COVID-19 (acute and convalescent) were obtained from the United States, Italy and Spain. The analysed material was cDNA or gDNA that came from T cells, B-cell-depleted T cells, or PBMCs.

Per the study methods: Amplification with reference gene primers provided the estimates of nucleated cell counts. Produced via immunoSEQ multiplex PCR; TCRdb's table is partial and in-frame only. V and J calls and clone size are copied from that table; D and trimming were computed from the DNA. Of around 86,000 clones listed, roughly 84% were seen once; the top ten hold approximately 4.4%. This clone was detected a few times. This sequence originates from a woman aged 80 or over with acute or convalescent COVID-19. Sequences were obtained from peripheral blood.

CDR3 in amino acids: CASSSLSVSSYNEQFF. The CDR3 nucleotides read TGTGCCAGCAGCTCGCTTAGCGTGAGCTCCTACAATGAGCAGTTCTTC. The V call is TRBV11-2, the J call TRBJ2-1, with a weak D call TRBD2 (5 bases). Germline CDR1 and CDR2: SGHAT and FQNNGV. Trimming left V 4 bases short and J 0 bases short, with 13 bases between. There are 16 residues in the CDR3.